The entry below describes one TCR beta chain. The sample belongs to a study of OX40 agonist ivuxolimab in advanced cancers. No patient had autoimmune disease or received systemic immunosuppression. Profiling relied on immunoSEQ multiplex PCR, and the TCRdb table lists in-frame clones only, not all of them. The sample lists just over 90,000 clones; about 90% were seen once. Here the sequenced sample was CD4+ or CD8+ T cells sorted from blood, taken in a trial of the OX40 agonist ivuxolimab. The TCR originated in an adult with an advanced solid tumor such as melanoma, head and neck, liver or kidney cancer.

In DNA form, the CDR3 reads TGTGCCAGCAGCTTGGAACCAGTTAGCACAGATACGCAGTATTTT. It codes for CASSLEPVSTDTQYF. The chain is built from TRBV5-5 and TRBJ2-3; D remains unclear. V dropped 0 bases and J dropped 0 bases, with 8 bases sitting between them. The CDR3 covers 15 residues. CDR1 SGHKS and CDR2 YYEKEE come from the germline V gene (reference sequence).